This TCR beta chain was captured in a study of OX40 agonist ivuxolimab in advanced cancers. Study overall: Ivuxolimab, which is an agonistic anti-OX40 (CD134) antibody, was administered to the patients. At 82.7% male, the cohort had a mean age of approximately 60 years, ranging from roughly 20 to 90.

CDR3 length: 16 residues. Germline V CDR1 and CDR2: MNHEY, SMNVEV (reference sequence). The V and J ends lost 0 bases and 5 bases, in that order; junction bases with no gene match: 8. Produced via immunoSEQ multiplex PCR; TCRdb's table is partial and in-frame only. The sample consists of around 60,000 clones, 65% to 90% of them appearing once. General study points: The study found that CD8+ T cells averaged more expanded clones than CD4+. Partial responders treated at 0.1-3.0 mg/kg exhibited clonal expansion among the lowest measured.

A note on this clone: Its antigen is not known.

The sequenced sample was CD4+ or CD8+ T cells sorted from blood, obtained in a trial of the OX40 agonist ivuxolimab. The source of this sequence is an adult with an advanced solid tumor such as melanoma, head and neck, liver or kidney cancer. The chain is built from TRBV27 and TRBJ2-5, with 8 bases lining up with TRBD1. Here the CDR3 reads CASSLSQGASWETQYF. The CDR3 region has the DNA TGTGCCAGCAGTTTATCGCAGGGGGCTTCTTGGGAGACCCAGTACTTC.